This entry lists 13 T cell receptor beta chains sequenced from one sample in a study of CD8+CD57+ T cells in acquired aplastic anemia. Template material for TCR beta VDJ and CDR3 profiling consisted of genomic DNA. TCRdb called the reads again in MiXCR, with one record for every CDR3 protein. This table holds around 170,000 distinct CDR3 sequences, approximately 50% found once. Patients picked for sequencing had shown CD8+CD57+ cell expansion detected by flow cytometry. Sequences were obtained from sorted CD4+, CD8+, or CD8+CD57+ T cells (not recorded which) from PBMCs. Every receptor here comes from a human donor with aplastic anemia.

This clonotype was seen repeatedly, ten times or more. DNA for the CDR3: TGTGCCAGCAGCTTGGCAGCAGGGGGATCCTACAATGAGCAGTTCTTC. Amino acids: CASSLAAGGSYNEQFF. The chain is built from TRBV5-4 and TRBJ2-1, with 7 bases identical to TRBD1. Germline values: CDR1 SGHNT, CDR2 YYREEE (reference sequence). The V gene end was trimmed by 0 bases and the J gene end by 1 base; junction bases not matched to a gene: 4. The length of the CDR3 is 16 residues.

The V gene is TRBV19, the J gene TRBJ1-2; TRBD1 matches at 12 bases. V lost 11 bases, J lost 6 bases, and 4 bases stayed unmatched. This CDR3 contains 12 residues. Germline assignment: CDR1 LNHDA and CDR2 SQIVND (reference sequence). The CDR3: CAGWDRGHGYTF. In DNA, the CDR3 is TGTGCCGGCTGGGACAGGGGGCATGGCTACACCTTC.

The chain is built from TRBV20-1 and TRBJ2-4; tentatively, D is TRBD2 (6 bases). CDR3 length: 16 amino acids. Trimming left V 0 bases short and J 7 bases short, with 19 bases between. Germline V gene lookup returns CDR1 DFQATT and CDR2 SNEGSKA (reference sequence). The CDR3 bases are TGCAGTGCTAGAGATCTTGGCCCGAGTGGGACTAACATTCAGTACTTC. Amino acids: CSARDLGPSGTNIQYF.

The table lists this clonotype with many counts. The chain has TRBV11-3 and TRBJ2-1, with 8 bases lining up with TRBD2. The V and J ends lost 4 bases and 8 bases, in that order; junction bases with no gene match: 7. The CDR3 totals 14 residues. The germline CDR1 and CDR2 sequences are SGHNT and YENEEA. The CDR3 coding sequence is TGTGCCAGCAGCTCCGGCCTAGCGGGTTATGAGCAGTTCTTC. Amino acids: CASSSGLAGYEQFF. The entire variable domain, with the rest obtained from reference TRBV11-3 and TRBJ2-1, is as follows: EAGVVQSPRYKIIEKKQPVAFWCNPISGHNTLYWYLQNLGQGPELLIRYENEEAVDDSQLPKDRFSAERLKGVDSTLKIQPAELGDSAVYLCASSSGLAGYEQFFGPGTRLTVL.

The CDR3 region is CSVGRYNEQFF. In nucleotides, the CDR3 is TGCAGCGTCGGACGTTACAATGAGCAGTTCTTC. The chain joins TRBV29-1 to TRBJ2-1; D is unclear. The CDR3 runs to 11 residues. Germline V gene sequence: CDR1 SQVTM, CDR2 ANQGSEA. Deletions cut 6 bases from V and 4 bases from J, with 7 bases between.

The CDR3 loop reads CASSQYSGNTIYF. For the CDR3, the DNA is TGTGCCAGTAGTCAGTACTCTGGAAACACCATATATTTT. The chain combines TRBV19 with TRBJ1-3; D gene ambiguous. There are 13 residues in the CDR3. V gave up 5 bases and J gave up 0 bases, with 5 bases separating them. Germline V gene data show CDR1 as LNHDA and CDR2 as SQIVND (reference sequence).

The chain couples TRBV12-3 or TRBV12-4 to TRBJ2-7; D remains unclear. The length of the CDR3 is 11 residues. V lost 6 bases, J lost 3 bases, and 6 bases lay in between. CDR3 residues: CASRDFYEQYF. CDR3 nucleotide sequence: TGTGCCAGCAGGGATTTCTACGAGCAGTACTTC.

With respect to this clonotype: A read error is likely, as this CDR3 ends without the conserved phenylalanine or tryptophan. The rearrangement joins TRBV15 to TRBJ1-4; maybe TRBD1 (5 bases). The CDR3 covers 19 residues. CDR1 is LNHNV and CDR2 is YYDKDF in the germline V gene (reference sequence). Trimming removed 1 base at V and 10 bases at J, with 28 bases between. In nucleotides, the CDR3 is TGTGCCACCAGCAGAGGACTGGGGCGGGGGGAACCGCAGGGCGGAAAACTGTTTCTT. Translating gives CATSRGLGRGEPQGGKLFL.

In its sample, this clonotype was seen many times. The CDR3 DNA reads TGTGCCAGTAGTATAAATCGGGCTAACACCGGGGAGCTGTTTTTT. Protein product: CASSINRANTGELFF. The chain has TRBV19 and TRBJ2-2; D is ambiguous. The germline gives CDR1 LNHDA, CDR2 SQIVND (reference sequence). CDR3 length equals 15 residues. Between the trimmed V and J ends, which lost 2 bases and 2 bases, there was a span of 9 bases.

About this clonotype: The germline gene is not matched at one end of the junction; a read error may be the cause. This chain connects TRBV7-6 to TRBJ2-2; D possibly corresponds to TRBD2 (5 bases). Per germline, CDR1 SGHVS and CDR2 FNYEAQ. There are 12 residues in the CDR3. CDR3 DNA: TGTGCCAGCAGCCCCCCGCACCGGGGAGCTGTTTTT. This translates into CASSPPHRGAVF. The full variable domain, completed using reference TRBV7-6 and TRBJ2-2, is GAGVSQSPRYKVTKRGQDVALRCDPISGHVSLYWYRQALGQGPEFLTYFNYEAQQDKSGLPNDRFSAERPEGSISTLTIQRTEQRDSAMYRCASSPPHRGAVFGEGSRLTVL.

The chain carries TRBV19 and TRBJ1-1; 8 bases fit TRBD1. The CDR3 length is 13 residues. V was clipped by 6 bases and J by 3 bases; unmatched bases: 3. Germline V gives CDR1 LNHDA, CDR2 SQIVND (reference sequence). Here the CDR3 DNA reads TGTGCCAGTAGAACAGGGGGTTACACTGAAGCTTTCTTT. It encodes CASRTGGYTEAFF.

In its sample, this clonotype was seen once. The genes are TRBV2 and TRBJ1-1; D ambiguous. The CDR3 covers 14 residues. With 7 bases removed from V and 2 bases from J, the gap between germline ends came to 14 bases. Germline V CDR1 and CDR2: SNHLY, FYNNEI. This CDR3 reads CASKISGVNTEAFF. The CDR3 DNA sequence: TGTGCCAGCAAGATTTCCGGGGTTAACACTGAAGCTTTCTTT.

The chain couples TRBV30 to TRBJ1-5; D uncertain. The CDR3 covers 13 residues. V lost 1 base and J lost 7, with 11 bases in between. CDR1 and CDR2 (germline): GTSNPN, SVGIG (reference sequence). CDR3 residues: CAWSGEGYQPQHF. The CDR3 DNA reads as TGTGCCTGGAGTGGGGAGGGCTACCAGCCCCAGCATTTT.